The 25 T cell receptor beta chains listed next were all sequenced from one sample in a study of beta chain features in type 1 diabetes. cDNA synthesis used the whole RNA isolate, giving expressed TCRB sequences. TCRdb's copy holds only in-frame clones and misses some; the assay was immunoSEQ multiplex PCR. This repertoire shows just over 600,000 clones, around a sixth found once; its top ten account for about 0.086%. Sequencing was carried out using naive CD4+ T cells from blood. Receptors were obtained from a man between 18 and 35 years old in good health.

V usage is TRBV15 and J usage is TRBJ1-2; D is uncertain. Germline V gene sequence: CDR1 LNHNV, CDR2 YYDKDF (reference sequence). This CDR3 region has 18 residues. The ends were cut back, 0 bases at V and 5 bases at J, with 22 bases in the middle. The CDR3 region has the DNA TGTGCCACCAGCAGAGACGGCAACCGTGGGCACCAAAATTATGGCTACACCTTC. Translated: CATSRDGNRGHQNYGYTF.

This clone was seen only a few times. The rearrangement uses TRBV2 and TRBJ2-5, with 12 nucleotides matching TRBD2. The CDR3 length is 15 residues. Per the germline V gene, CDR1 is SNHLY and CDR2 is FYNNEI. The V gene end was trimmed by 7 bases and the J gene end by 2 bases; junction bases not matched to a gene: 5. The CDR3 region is CASTGLAGLQETQYF. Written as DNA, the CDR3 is TGTGCCAGCACTGGACTAGCGGGATTACAAGAGACCCAGTACTTC.

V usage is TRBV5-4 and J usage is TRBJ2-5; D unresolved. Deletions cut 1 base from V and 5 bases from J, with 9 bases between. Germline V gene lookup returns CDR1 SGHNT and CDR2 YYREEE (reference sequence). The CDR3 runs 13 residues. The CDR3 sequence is CASSLKGVETQYF. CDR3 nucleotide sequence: TGTGCCAGCAGCTTGAAGGGTGTGGAGACCCAGTACTTC.

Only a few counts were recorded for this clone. CDR3 residues: CASSLDFGFSSSYNEQFF. DNA for the CDR3: TGTGCCAGCAGCTTAGACTTCGGGTTCTCTAGCTCCTACAATGAGCAGTTCTTC. The chain has TRBV7-2 and TRBJ2-1; D gene ambiguous. CDR3 length equals 18 residues. V was cut by 1 base and J by 0 bases, with 16 bases left in between. Germline loops: CDR1 SGHTA, CDR2 FQGNSA.

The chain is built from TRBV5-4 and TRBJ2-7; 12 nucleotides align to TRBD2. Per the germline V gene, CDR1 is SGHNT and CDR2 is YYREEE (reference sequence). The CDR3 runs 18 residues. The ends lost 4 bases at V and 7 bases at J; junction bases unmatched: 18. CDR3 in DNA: TGTGCCAGCAGCCGCCGTACCCCCGGACTAGCGGGACTCCTTGAGCAGTACTTC. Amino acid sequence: CASSRRTPGLAGLLEQYF.

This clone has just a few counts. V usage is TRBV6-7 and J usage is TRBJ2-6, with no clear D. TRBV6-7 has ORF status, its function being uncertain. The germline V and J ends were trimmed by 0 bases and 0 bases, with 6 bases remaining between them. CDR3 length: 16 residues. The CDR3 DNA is TGTGCCAGCAGTTACTCCCGCGGCTCTGGGGCCAACGTCCTGACTTTC. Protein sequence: CASSYSRGSGANVLTF.

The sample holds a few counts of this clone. The CDR3 coding sequence is TGTGCCAGCAGATTAGGACTTGGAGGGTACAATGAGCAGTTCTTC. Translation: CASRLGLGGYNEQFF. The gene calls are TRBV6-1 and TRBJ2-1, with D possibly being TRBD2 (6 bases). The V gene lost 6 bases and the J gene lost 4 bases, with 16 bases spanning the gap. Germline V gene lookup returns CDR1 MNHNS and CDR2 SASEGT. This CDR3 comprises 15 residues.

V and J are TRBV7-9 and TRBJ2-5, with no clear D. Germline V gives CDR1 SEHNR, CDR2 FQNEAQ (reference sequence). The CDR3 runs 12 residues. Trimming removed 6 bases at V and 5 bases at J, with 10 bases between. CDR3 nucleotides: TGTGCCAGCAGAGCTCCCTTGGAGACCCAGTACTTC. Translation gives CASRAPLETQYF.

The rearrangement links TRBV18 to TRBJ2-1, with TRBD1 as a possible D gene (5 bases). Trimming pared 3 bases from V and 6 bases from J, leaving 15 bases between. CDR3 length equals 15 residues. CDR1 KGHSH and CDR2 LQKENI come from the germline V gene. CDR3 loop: CASSPGTRASNEQFF. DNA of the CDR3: TGTGCCAGCTCACCCGGCACCAGGGCGTCCAATGAGCAGTTCTTC.

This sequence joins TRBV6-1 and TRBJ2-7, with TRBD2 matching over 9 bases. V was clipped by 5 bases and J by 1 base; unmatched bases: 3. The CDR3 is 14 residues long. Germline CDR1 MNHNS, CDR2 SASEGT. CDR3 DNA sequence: TGTGCCAGCAGTCGCGGGGGGGATTCCTACGAGCAGTACTTC. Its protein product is CASSRGGDSYEQYF.

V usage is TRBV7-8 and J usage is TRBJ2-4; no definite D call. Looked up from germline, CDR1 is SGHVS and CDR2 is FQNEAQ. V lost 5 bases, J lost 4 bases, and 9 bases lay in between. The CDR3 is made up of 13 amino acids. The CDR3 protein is CASSRRIKNIQYF. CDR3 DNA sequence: TGTGCCAGCAGCCGCCGAATTAAAAACATTCAGTACTTC.

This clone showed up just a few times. The CDR3 bases are TGTGCCAGCAGTGTAACAGGGGTTAGAACTGAAGCTTTCTTT. It codes for CASSVTGVRTEAFF. This chain connects TRBV2 to TRBJ1-1; 7 nucleotides align to TRBD1. CDR3 size: 14 residues. J gave up 5 bases and V 4 bases, and 7 bases lay outside the gene matches. Per germline, CDR1 SNHLY and CDR2 FYNNEI.

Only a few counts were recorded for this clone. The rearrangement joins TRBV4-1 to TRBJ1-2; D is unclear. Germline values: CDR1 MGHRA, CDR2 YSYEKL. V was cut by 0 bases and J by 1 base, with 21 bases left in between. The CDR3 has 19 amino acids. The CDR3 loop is CASSQDPTERARFNYGYTF. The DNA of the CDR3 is TGCGCCAGCAGCCAAGATCCTACCGAAAGGGCTCGATTTAACTATGGCTACACCTTC.

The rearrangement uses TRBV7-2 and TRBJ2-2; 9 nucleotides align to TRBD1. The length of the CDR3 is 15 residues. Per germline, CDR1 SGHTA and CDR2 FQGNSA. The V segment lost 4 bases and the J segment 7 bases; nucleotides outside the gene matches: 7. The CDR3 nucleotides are TGTGCCAGCAGCTCACAGGGGGCAGGGAGCGGGGAGCTGTTTTTT. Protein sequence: CASSSQGAGSGELFF.

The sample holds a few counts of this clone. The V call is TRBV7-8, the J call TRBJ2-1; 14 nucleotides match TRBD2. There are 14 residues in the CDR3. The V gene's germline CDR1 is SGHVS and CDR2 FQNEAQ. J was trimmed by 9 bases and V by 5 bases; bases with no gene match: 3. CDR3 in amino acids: CASSMGTSGGEQFF. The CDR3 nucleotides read TGTGCCAGCAGCATGGGGACTAGCGGGGGTGAGCAGTTCTTC.

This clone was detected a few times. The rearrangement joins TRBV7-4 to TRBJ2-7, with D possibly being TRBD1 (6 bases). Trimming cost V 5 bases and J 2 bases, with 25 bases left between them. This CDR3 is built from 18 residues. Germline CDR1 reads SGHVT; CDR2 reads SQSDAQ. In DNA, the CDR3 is TGTGCCAGCAGCCTAAGGCTGGGGGCCGGGGAGACCCCCTACGAGCAGTACTTC. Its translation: CASSLRLGAGETPYEQYF.

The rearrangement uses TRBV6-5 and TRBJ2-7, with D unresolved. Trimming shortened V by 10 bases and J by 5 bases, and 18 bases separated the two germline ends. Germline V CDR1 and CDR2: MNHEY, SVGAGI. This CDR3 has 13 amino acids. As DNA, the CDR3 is TGTGCCACCAATTTGCAGCACGGTCACGAGCAGTACTTC. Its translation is CATNLQHGHEQYF.

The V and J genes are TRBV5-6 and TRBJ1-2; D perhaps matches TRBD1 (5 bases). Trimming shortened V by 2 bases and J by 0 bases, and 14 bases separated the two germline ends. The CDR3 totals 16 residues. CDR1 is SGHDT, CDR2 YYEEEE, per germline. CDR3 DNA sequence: TGTGCCAGCAGCTTAGTGGGGCTGGGGACTAACTATGGCTACACCTTC. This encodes CASSLVGLGTNYGYTF.

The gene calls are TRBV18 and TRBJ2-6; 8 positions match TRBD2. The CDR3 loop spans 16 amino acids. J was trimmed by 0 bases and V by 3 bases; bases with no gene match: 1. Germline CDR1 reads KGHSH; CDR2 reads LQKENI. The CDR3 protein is CASSPAGGSGANVLTF. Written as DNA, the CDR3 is TGTGCCAGCTCACCGGCGGGGGGCTCTGGGGCCAACGTCCTGACTTTC.

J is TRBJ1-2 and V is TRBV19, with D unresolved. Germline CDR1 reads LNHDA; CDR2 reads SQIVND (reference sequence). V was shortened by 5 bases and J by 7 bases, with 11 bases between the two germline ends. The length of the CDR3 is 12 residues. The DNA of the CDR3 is TGTGCCAGTAGTTTGGTCTCTCGTGGCTACACCTTC. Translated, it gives CASSLVSRGYTF.

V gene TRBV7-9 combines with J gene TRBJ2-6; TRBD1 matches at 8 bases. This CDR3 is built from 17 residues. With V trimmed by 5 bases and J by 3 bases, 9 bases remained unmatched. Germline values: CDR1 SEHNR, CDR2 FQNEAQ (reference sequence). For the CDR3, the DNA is TGTGCCAGCAGCCGGACAGGGCTGAGGATTGGGGCCAACGTCCTGACTTTC. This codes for CASSRTGLRIGANVLTF.

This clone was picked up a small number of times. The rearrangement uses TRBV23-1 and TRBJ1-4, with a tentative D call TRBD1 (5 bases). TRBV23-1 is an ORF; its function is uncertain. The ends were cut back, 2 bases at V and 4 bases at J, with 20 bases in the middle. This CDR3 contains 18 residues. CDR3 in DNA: TGCGCCAGCAGTCAAATCCTGTGGACACCTGCACTTAATGAAAAACTGTTTTTT. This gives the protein CASSQILWTPALNEKLFF.

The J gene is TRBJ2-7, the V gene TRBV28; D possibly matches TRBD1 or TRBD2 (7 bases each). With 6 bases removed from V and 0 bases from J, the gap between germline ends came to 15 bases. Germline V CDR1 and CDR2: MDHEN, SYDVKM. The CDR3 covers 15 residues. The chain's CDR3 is CASSPGGVSSYEQYF. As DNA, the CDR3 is TGTGCCAGCAGCCCAGGGGGGGTTAGCTCCTACGAGCAGTACTTC.

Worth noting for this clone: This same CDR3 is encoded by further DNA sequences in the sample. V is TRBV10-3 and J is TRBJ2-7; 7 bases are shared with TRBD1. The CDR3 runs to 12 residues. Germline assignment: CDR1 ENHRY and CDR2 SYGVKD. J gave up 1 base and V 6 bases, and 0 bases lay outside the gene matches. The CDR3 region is CAIRQGSYEQYF. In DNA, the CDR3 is TGTGCCATCAGACAGGGGTCCTACGAGCAGTACTTC.

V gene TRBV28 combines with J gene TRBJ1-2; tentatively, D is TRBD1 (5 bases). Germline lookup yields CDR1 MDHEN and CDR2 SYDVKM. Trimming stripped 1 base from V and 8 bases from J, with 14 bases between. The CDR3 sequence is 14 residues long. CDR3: CASSLSWQGQGYTF. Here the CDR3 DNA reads TGTGCCAGCAGTTTATCGTGGCAGGGCCAAGGCTACACCTTC.